The T cell receptor (beta chain) described here comes from a study of blood T cell repertoires in COVID-19. The germline CDR1 and CDR2 sequences are SNHLY and FYNNEI. The germline V and J ends were trimmed by 8 bases and 9 bases, with 19 bases remaining between them. The CDR3 sequence is 13 residues long. Sequencing used immunoSEQ multiplex PCR; TCRdb keeps in-frame clones, though not all of them. The data contain approximately 170,000 clones, 65% to 85% of them singletons. The sequenced material came from peripheral blood. The rearrangement links TRBV2 to TRBJ2-5, with D perhaps matching TRBD1 (6 bases). This receptor was identified in a man in his fifties or sixties with active or convalescent COVID-19. The DNA of the CDR3 is TGTGCCAGCGAACAGGGACGGGGTACGGCCCAGTACTTC. This gives the protein CASEQGRGTAQYF.